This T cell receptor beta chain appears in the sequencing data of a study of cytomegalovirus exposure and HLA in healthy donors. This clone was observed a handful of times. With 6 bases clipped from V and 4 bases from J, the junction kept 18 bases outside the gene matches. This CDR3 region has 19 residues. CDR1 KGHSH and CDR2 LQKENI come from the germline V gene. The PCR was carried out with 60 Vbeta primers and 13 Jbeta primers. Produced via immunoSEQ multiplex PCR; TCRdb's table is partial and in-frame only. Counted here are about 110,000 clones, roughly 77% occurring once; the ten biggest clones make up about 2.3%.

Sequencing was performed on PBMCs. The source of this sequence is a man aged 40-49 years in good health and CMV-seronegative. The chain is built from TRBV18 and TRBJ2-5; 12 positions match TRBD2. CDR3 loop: CASSPRLTGLAGKGETQYF. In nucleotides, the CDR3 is TGTGCCAGCTCCCCCAGGCTGACTGGACTAGCGGGGAAGGGAGAGACCCAGTACTTC.